Following are 32 T cell receptor beta chains from one sample sequenced in a study of Tregs in tolerant kidney transplant recipients. Mixed chimerism was transient after nonmyeloablative marrow transplants from related graft donors. The assay was immunoSEQ multiplex PCR, and TCRdb's table has in-frame clones only and misses some. This repertoire includes roughly 23,000 clones. The sample here was CD4+ T cells from blood (PBMCs), taken 6 months after the transplant. The receptors originated from a human patient who received a combined kidney and bone marrow transplant. A share of the T cells may be of graft donor origin.

CDR3 region: CASSTWTGGRGELFF. The part of the CDR3 DNA that was read is TGTGCCAGCAGCACGTGGACAGGGGGCAGGGGGGAG. V and J are TRBV7-9 and TRBJ2-2; 11 nucleotides agree with TRBD1. The CDR3 is cut off 3 residues early in the read; its end comes from the germline J gene. This CDR3 region has 15 residues. J gave up 8 bases and V 5 bases, and 7 bases lay outside the gene matches. From germline, CDR1 is SEHNR and CDR2 FQNEAQ (reference sequence).

Remarks on this clone: The read falls 3 residues short of the CDR3 end, and the missing part is taken from the germline J gene. The J gene is TRBJ2-7, the V gene TRBV6-2 or TRBV6-3, with 9 bases that match TRBD2. The V gene end was trimmed by 6 bases and the J gene end by 2 bases; junction bases not matched to a gene: 2. The CDR3 loop spans 13 amino acids. The germline gives CDR1 MNHEY, CDR2 SVGEGT. CDR3 sequence: CASRLAGAYEQYF. The DNA read from the CDR3 is TGTGCCAGCAGACTAGCGGGTGCCTACGAG.

Concerning this clone: The observed sequence ends 3 residues before the CDR3 terminus, with the missing tail filled in from the germline J gene. V gene TRBV4-1 combines with J gene TRBJ1-2; the D gene is possibly TRBD1 (5 bases). The germline gives CDR1 MGHRA, CDR2 YSYEKL. This CDR3 comprises 18 residues. V was clipped by 2 bases and J by 3 bases, with 22 bases between them. The CDR3 reads CASSQSSTEGLRYYGYTF. The CDR3 bases that were read are TGCGCCAGCAGCCAATCCTCGACAGAGGGGCTTCGGTACTATGGC.

CDR3 bases read: TGCAGTGCTTCTGAGCCGGCGGGAGGCTCCTACAATGAG. This codes for CSASEPAGGSYNE. The entire CDR3 protein is CSASEPAGGSYNEQFF. The chain combines TRBV20-1 with TRBJ2-1; 8 positions agree with TRBD2. Read data end 3 residues before the CDR3 end; the end is taken from the germline J gene. CDR1 and CDR2 from the germline V gene are DFQATT and SNEGSKA (reference sequence). J lost 0 bases, V lost 5 bases, and 9 bases had no gene match. The CDR3 loop spans 16 amino acids.

Comment on this clone: The sequence runs out 3 residues before the end of the CDR3; the remainder is reconstructed from the germline J gene. The chain combines TRBV6-2 or TRBV6-3 with TRBJ1-1; 7 nucleotides align to TRBD1. Germline V CDR1 and CDR2: MNHEY, SVGEGT. The ends lost 6 bases at V and 5 bases at J; junction bases unmatched: 0. This CDR3 is built from 11 residues. The covered CDR3 bases are TGTGCCAGCAGACAGGGGACTGAA. It codes for CASRQGTE. The whole CDR3 protein reads CASRQGTEAFF.

Note on this clone: Read data end 3 residues before the CDR3 end; the end is taken from the germline J gene. The gene calls are TRBV2 and TRBJ1-2, with TRBD1 as a possible D gene (6 bases). Between the trimmed V and J ends, which lost 10 bases and 2 bases, there was a span of 14 bases. The CDR3 covers 13 residues. CDR1 is SNHLY and CDR2 is FYNNEI in the germline V gene. CDR3 residues: CATYRVGNYGYTF. The CDR3 bases that were read are TGTGCCACCTACAGGGTGGGGAACTATGGC.

As regards this clone: The sequence runs out 3 residues before the end of the CDR3; the remainder is reconstructed from the germline J gene. J is TRBJ1-2 and V is TRBV7-2; TRBD1 might be the D (5 bases). The CDR3 contains 15 residues. Trimming cost V 2 bases and J 4 bases, with 14 bases left between them. The germline V gene has CDR1 SGHTA and CDR2 FQGNSA. CDR3 bases read: TGTGCCAGCAGCTTAAGGCGAGGGGCGCCCTATGGC. It is translated as CASSLRRGAPYG. The full CDR3 reads CASSLRRGAPYGYTF.

For this clone: The read halts 3 residues ahead of the CDR3 end, with the missing end drawn from the germline J gene. The J gene is TRBJ2-5, the V gene TRBV6-2 or TRBV6-3, with 9 bases fitting TRBD2. Germline CDR1 MNHEY, CDR2 SVGEGT. CDR3 length: 15 amino acids. V lost 7 bases to trimming and J lost 1 base; unmatched junction nucleotides: 7. The CDR3 here is CASKLAGRFQETQYF. Incomplete CDR3 DNA: TGTGCCAGCAAGCTAGCGGGACGATTCCAAGAGACC.

Of note for this clone: The read ends 3 residues before the CDR3 terminus; that terminus is restored from the germline J gene. Other DNA variants within this sample encode the same CDR3. The chain couples TRBV18 to TRBJ1-3; TRBD1 matches 9 bases. V dropped 1 base and J dropped 2; count of bases not matched to a gene: 0. CDR3 length: 15 amino acids. Per germline, CDR1 KGHSH and CDR2 LQKENI. The part of the CDR3 DNA that was read is TGTGCCAGCTCACCACGACAGGGGGCTGGAAACACC. This translates into CASSPRQGAGNT. The whole CDR3 sequence is CASSPRQGAGNTIYF.

With regard to this clone: Coverage ceases 3 residues before the CDR3 finishes, and the germline J gene fills in the end. The chain recombines TRBV6-2 or TRBV6-3 with TRBJ1-2; 9 nucleotides align to TRBD1. CDR1 MNHEY and CDR2 SVGEGT come from the germline V gene. This CDR3 is 15 amino acids long. CDR3 DNA, as far as it was read: TGTGCCAGCAGTTACTCGAAGATTTCGGGACAGGGA. It specifies CASSYSKISGQG. The entire CDR3 reads CASSYSKISGQGYTF.

Remarks on this clone: The read is 3 residues too short to cover the CDR3 end, so that end is filled in from the germline J gene. This chain links TRBV7-6 with TRBJ2-5; TRBD2 agrees at 7 bases. The CDR3 consists of 14 residues. Germline V gene sequence: CDR1 SGHVS, CDR2 FNYEAQ. Trimming cost V 3 bases and J 6 bases; bases outside gene matches: 7. The CDR3: CASSLASGVKTQYF. The DNA read from the CDR3 is TGTGCCAGCAGCTTGGCTAGCGGCGTGAAGACC.

Worth noting for this clone: The observed sequence ends 3 residues before the CDR3 terminus, with the missing tail filled in from the germline J gene. The rearrangement uses TRBV20-1 and TRBJ2-1; 7 nucleotides line up with TRBD2. Germline V lookup: CDR1 DFQATT, CDR2 SNEGSKA (reference sequence). The ends lost 1 base at V and 5 bases at J; junction bases unmatched: 8. This CDR3 contains 15 residues. This CDR3 reads CSARGFGLENNEQFF. The CDR3 bases that were read are TGCAGTGCTAGAGGTTTTGGACTAGAGAACAATGAG.

Comment on this clone: The read ends 3 residues early relative to the CDR3; the germline J gene fills the gap. The V call is TRBV19, the J call TRBJ2-5, with 14 bases aligning to TRBD2. CDR1 and CDR2 from the germline V gene are LNHDA and SQIVND (reference sequence). Trimming at V came to 5 bases and at J to 5 bases, leaving 4 bases not matched to a gene. This CDR3 spans 15 amino acids. The chain's CDR3 is CASSVGLAGVETQYF. The part of the CDR3 DNA that was read is TGTGCCAGTAGTGTGGGACTAGCGGGAGTTGAGACC.

A note on this clone: The DNA ends 3 residues before the CDR3 does, and the rest of the CDR3 is filled in from the germline J gene. V gene TRBV10-3 combines with J gene TRBJ2-2; TRBD1 matches 9 bases. The CDR3 has 15 amino acids. Germline V gene data show CDR1 as ENHRY and CDR2 as SYGVKD. V lost 6 bases, J lost 1 base, and 3 bases stayed unmatched. The DNA read from the CDR3 is TGTGCCATCAGGGGACAGGGAATGAACACCGGGGAG. It is translated as CAIRGQGMNTGE. In full, the CDR3 reads CAIRGQGMNTGELFF.

A word on this clone: Read data end 3 residues before the CDR3 end; the end is taken from the germline J gene. V gene TRBV5-1 combines with J gene TRBJ1-2; 9 bases map to TRBD1. The germline V gene has CDR1 SGHRS and CDR2 YFSETQ. This CDR3 contains 15 residues. J lost 7 bases, V lost 0 bases, and 7 bases had no gene match. The CDR3 here is CASSLEGQGSVGYTF. CDR3 bases read: TGCGCCAGCAGCTTGGAGGGACAGGGCTCTGTTGGC. Full variable domain (missing parts from reference TRBV5-1 and TRBJ1-2): KAGVTQTPRYLIKTRGQQVTLSCSPISGHRSVSWYQQTPGQGLQFLFEYFSETQRNKGNFPGRFSGRQFSNSRSEMNVSTLELGDSALYLCASSLEGQGSVGYTFGSGTRLTVV.

With regard to this clone: The read ends 3 residues before the CDR3 terminus; that terminus is restored from the germline J gene. V and J are TRBV20-1 and TRBJ2-7; 16 nucleotides line up with TRBD2. In germline, CDR1 is DFQATT, CDR2 SNEGSKA (reference sequence). The V gene end was trimmed by 0 bases and the J gene end by 6 bases; junction bases not matched to a gene: 14. The CDR3 is made up of 19 amino acids. CDR3 bases read: TGCAGTGCTAGAGATAACACCGGGACTAGCGGGGGGGCCCCCAGCGAG. Translated, it gives CSARDNTGTSGGAPSE. The CDR3 as a whole reads CSARDNTGTSGGAPSEQYF.

In the case of this clone: The read ends 3 residues shy of where the CDR3 ends; the end is completed using the germline J gene. The V gene is TRBV20-1, the J gene TRBJ2-7, with unresolved D. The CDR3 totals 12 residues. Trimming shortened V by 6 bases and J by 2 bases, and 11 bases separated the two germline ends. CDR1 and CDR2 (germline): DFQATT, SNEGSKA (reference sequence). Partial CDR3 DNA: TGCAGTGCGTCGCCTAACCCCTACGAG. Protein sequence: CSASPNPYE. The complete CDR3 reads CSASPNPYEQYF.

As for this clone: From the germline J gene comes the end of the CDR3, since the read stops 3 residues before it. The rearrangement uses TRBV18 and TRBJ2-7, with 7 bases identical to TRBD1. Germline-derived CDR1 and CDR2 are KGHSH and LQKENI. This CDR3 has 15 residues. V lost 8 bases, J lost 3 bases, and 13 bases stayed unmatched. The covered CDR3 bases are TGTGCCAGCGCCGAGACCACAGGGGTGGGCTACGAG. It is translated as CASAETTGVGYE. The full CDR3 is CASAETTGVGYEQYF.

To note about this clone: The read falls 3 residues short of the CDR3 end, and the missing part is taken from the germline J gene. The gene calls are TRBV5-1 and TRBJ2-1; D is possibly TRBD2 (5 bases). Germline V gene sequence: CDR1 SGHRS, CDR2 YFSETQ. This CDR3 has 13 residues. Trimming pared 4 bases from V and 6 bases from J, leaving 11 bases between. The covered CDR3 bases are TGCGCCAGCAGCCCAACTAGTTTCAATGAG. It translates to CASSPTSFNE. The full CDR3 is CASSPTSFNEQFF.

A word on this clone: The read falls 3 residues short of the CDR3 end, and the missing part is taken from the germline J gene. The genes are TRBV5-1 and TRBJ1-2, with unresolved D. This CDR3 has 13 amino acids. Germline assignment: CDR1 SGHRS and CDR2 YFSETQ. Between the trimmed V and J ends, which lost 4 bases and 7 bases, there was a span of 14 bases. The DNA read from the CDR3 is TGCGCCAGCAGCGGCGGGTCTGTGTCTGGC. Amino acid sequence: CASSGGSVSG. The entire CDR3 protein reads CASSGGSVSGYTF.

Comments on this clone: The read ends 3 residues early relative to the CDR3; the germline J gene fills the gap. J is TRBJ2-3 and V is TRBV20-1, with D unclear. Trimming left V 4 bases short and J 0 bases short, with 17 bases between. Germline CDR1 is DFQATT and CDR2 is SNEGSKA (reference sequence). This CDR3 has 16 amino acids. Incomplete CDR3 DNA: TGCAGTGCTATGGGCAGTCTGACCTCTAGCACAGATACG. This encodes CSAMGSLTSSTDT. In full, the CDR3 is CSAMGSLTSSTDTQYF.

Details on this clone: Coverage ceases 3 residues before the CDR3 finishes, and the germline J gene fills in the end. The genes are TRBV6-4 and TRBJ2-3; D is perhaps TRBD2 (6 bases). There are 14 residues in the CDR3. V dropped 4 bases and J dropped 6 bases, with 14 bases sitting between them. CDR1 MRHNA and CDR2 SNTAGT come from the germline V gene. The CDR3 protein is CASSVETSSDTQYF. The sequenced part of the CDR3 DNA is TGTGCCAGCAGTGTCGAAACTAGCTCGGATACG.

A note on this clone: The read ends 3 residues early relative to the CDR3; the germline J gene fills the gap. The chain uses TRBV12-5 and TRBJ2-4; D possibly corresponds to TRBD2 (5 bases). CDR1 and CDR2 (germline): LGHNT, FRNRAP. V was pared by 3 bases and J by 4 bases, with 13 bases between. The CDR3 runs 15 residues. The chain's CDR3 is CASGFGLLPKNIQYF. CDR3 DNA, as far as it was read: TGTGCTAGTGGTTTCGGACTCCTACCTAAAAACATT.

With regard to this clone: The read finishes 3 residues shy of the CDR3 end, and the germline J gene is used to complete it. The chain uses TRBV5-1 and TRBJ2-2, with D uncertain. The CDR3 extends over 13 amino acids. Trimming pared 3 bases from V and 1 base from J, leaving 4 bases between. CDR1 SGHRS and CDR2 YFSETQ come from the germline V gene. The CDR3 sequence: CASSSGNTGELFF. The sequenced CDR3 bases are TGCGCCAGCAGCTCAGGGAACACCGGGGAG.

According to its frequency, this clone is medium-sized (0.01 to 0.1%). The observed sequence ends 3 residues before the CDR3 terminus, with the missing tail filled in from the germline J gene. The V call is TRBV28, the J call TRBJ2-3; TRBD2 matches 10 bases. Germline trimming cut 3 bases from V and 7 bases from J; bases unmatched to any gene: 4. The CDR3 spans 14 residues. Germline values: CDR1 MDHEN, CDR2 SYDVKM. The CDR3 bases that were read are TGTGCCAGCAGTTTTATTAGCGGGAGGAATACG. Amino acid sequence: CASSFISGRNT. The full CDR3 is CASSFISGRNTQYF.

On this clone: The read terminates 3 residues before the CDR3 end, so the remaining end is supplied by the germline J gene. This chain links TRBV11-2 with TRBJ1-4; D perhaps matches TRBD1 (5 bases). This CDR3 contains 15 residues. The V and J ends lost 5 bases and 8 bases respectively, with 18 bases between them. CDR1 SGHAT and CDR2 FQNNGV come from the germline V gene. The CDR3 DNA, read in part, is TGTGCCAGCAGCCCCGGTAATGGACGGGGGGAAAAA. Its translation: CASSPGNGRGEK. The full CDR3 sequence reads CASSPGNGRGEKLFF.

To note about this clone: Read coverage stops 3 residues before the CDR3 terminus; the germline J gene supplies the remainder. The chain combines TRBV6-4 with TRBJ2-3, with 9 bases that match TRBD1. Germline CDR1 and CDR2: MRHNA and SNTAGT. This CDR3 has 14 residues. V lost 5 bases and J lost 1; bases outside the gene matches: 1. The CDR3 is CASSHRGRTDTQYF. The sequenced CDR3 bases are TGTGCCAGCAGTCACAGGGGGCGCACAGATACG.

About this clone: The sample contains more than one DNA sequence encoding this CDR3. The CDR3 sequence: CASRLAGGNTGELFF. CDR3 DNA (partial): TGCGCCAGCAGACTAGCGGGAGGCAACACCGGGGAG. The V call is TRBV5-1, the J call TRBJ2-2; TRBD2 matches 12 bases. The missing CDR3 end, 3 residues past where the read stops, is filled in from the germline J gene. CDR1 and CDR2 (germline): SGHRS, YFSETQ. There are 15 residues in the CDR3. The V and J ends lost 5 bases and 2 bases, in that order; junction bases with no gene match: 1.

Incomplete CDR3 DNA: TGTGCCATCAGTGGTAGCGGGAGGGGGGTTGAG. Protein product: CAISGSGRGVE. The CDR3 reads in full as CAISGSGRGVEQFF. V gene TRBV10-3 combines with J gene TRBJ2-1; 11 nucleotides match TRBD2. Sequencing ends 3 residues short of the CDR3 end; the germline J gene provides the rest. Unmatched junction bases numbered 5, after V lost 4 bases and J lost 9 bases. Germline CDR1 reads ENHRY; CDR2 reads SYGVKD. CDR3 length: 14 amino acids.

As for this clone: With the read ending 3 residues before the CDR3 end, the germline J gene is used to fill in that end. V usage is TRBV18 and J usage is TRBJ1-1; D perhaps matches TRBD1 (5 bases). The germline V gene has CDR1 KGHSH and CDR2 LQKENI. This CDR3 region has 13 residues. The V end was cut by 1 base, the J end by 6 bases, with 9 bases between. The CDR3: CASSPLDRSEAFF. CDR3 bases read: TGTGCCAGCTCACCACTTGACAGATCTGAA.

About this clone: The read gets to within 3 residues of the CDR3 end, and the germline J gene fills in the rest. The chain uses TRBV20-1 and TRBJ2-5; D possibly uses TRBD1 or TRBD2 (5 bases each). Trimming pared 4 bases from V and 3 bases from J, leaving 9 bases between. The CDR3 has 12 amino acids. Germline CDR1 and CDR2: DFQATT and SNEGSKA (reference sequence). The CDR3 spells CSANEGKETQYF. The DNA read from the CDR3 is TGCAGTGCTAACGAGGGGAAAGAGACC.

With regard to this clone: Read data end 3 residues before the CDR3 end; the end is taken from the germline J gene. The V gene is TRBV20-1, the J gene TRBJ1-1; 8 nucleotides align to TRBD1. This CDR3 region has 14 residues. Trimming took 5 bases from V and 6 from J; bases not matched to a gene: 11. Germline CDR1 is DFQATT and CDR2 is SNEGSKA (reference sequence). CDR3 sequence: CSAPWTGTLPEAFF. Partial CDR3 DNA: TGCAGTGCTCCTTGGACAGGGACACTCCCTGAA.